This T cell receptor beta chain came from a study of shared clonotypes between healthy human individuals. Turning to this clone: What it binds is not known.

Study-level results: When compared with the clonotypes that were shared by all four sorted-subset donors, the non-shared clonotypes turned out to have lower generation probabilities.

TCRdb keeps only in-frame clones here, not all; method: immunoSEQ multiplex PCR. Seen here are about 2.1 million clones, about 93% observed once, and the top ten hold 1.5% to 2%. The naive CD8 population came from CD45RO-negative cells selected for CCR7, without terminally differentiated effector memory CD45RA+ cells. Germline CDR1 is MNHNY and CDR2 is SVGAGI (reference sequence). V lost 7 bases and J lost 1, with 13 bases in between. This CDR3 region has 15 residues. The clonotype comes from a man aged 18 to 30 in good health. Some clones in this sample may be carry-over from other donors' samples. V and J are TRBV6-6 and TRBJ2-2; tentatively, D is TRBD1 (6 bases). The material sequenced was naive CD8+ T cells from PBMCs. The CDR3 reads CASMWQGLNTGELFF. The CDR3, as DNA: TGTGCCAGCATGTGGCAGGGGTTGAACACCGGGGAGCTGTTTTTT.